These T cell receptor beta chains were read from a single sample in a study of human T cells and chemical hapten exposure. TCRdb called the RACE reads again in MiXCR, with one record for every CDR3 protein. The table shows fewer than 500,000 distinct CDR3 sequences, with approximately 5% occurring only once. Sequences were derived from whole blood, sampled in connection with sensitization to the hapten diphenylcyclopropenone (DPC). The receptors here all came from a woman in her 50s with alopecia areata. Some clones in this sample may be carry-over from other donors' samples. The CDR3 runs from the conserved cysteine through the conserved F or W. D genes are given only for firm matches. The listing skips clone size in some rows; elsewhere it reads once, few, many or a size class.

d_call | cdr3_length | j_call | clone_size | v_call | cdr3_aa
TRBD2 | 14 | TRBJ2-1 | many | TRBV10-3 | CAITGGLGDNEQFF
TRBD1 | 19 | TRBJ2-7 | many | TRBV15 | CATSRDRVSRTGGAGEQYF
TRBD1 | 14 | TRBJ1-2 | many | TRBV20-1 | CSARGQGGDYGYTF
NA | 13 | TRBJ1-5 | many | TRBV14 | CASSQERGQPQHF
NA | 17 | TRBJ1-6 | NA | TRBV6-6 | CASSYSTSQGFHSPLHF
NA | 16 | TRBJ1-3 | many | TRBV9 | CASSASSSFSGNTIYF
TRBD1 | 16 | TRBJ2-6 | many | TRBV18 | CASSADRGSGANVLTF
NA | 12 | TRBJ1-4 | few | TRBV10-2 | CASSGTEEKLFF
NA | 15 | TRBJ2-7 | few | TRBV14 | CASSQDTGPSYEQYF
TRBD1 | 16 | TRBJ2-7 | many | TRBV2 | CASSTGPGQMSYEQYF
NA | 16 | TRBJ2-7 | NA | TRBV12-5 | CASGLPPAAGPYEQYF
NA | 15 | TRBJ1-1 | many | TRBV4-1 | CASSQAMGLNTEAFF
NA | 11 | TRBJ2-3 | many | TRBV10-2 | CASSATDTQYF
TRBD2 | 17 | TRBJ2-4 | few | TRBV20-1 | CSAGLAGGPRAKNIQYF
NA | 13 | TRBJ1-1 | many | TRBV12-3/TRBV12-4 | CASSLSLGTEAFF
NA | 13 | TRBJ1-1 | many | TRBV9 | CASSVVEGREAFF
NA | 19 | TRBJ2-3 | NA | TRBV27 | CASSPKPPASTRGTDTQYF
NA | 19 | TRBJ1-4 | NA | TRBV7-9 | CASSPPSRDSFAYNEKLFF
NA | 12 | TRBJ2-3 | NA | TRBV12-3/TRBV12-4 | CASSSGALTQYF
NA | 15 | TRBJ1-5 | many | TRBV27 | CAFEPGEIGNQPQHF
TRBD2 | 18 | TRBJ2-1 | many | TRBV7-9 | CASSLGLAGGPGSREQFF
TRBD2 | 16 | TRBJ2-3 | many | TRBV20-1 | CSASRSSGSYTDTQYF
NA | 10 | TRBJ1-4 | many | TRBV20-1 | CSARRGKLFF
NA | 13 | TRBJ2-3 | NA | TRBV6-5 | CASSWGPGDTQYF
NA | 17 | TRBJ1-4 | NA | TRBV10-3 | CAISEGHPREGNEKLFF
TRBD1 | 15 | TRBJ2-7 | NA | TRBV5-4 | CASSLATGISYEQYF
NA | 14 | TRBJ2-7 | many | TRBV20-1 | CSARAPISSYEQYF
NA | 13 | TRBJ2-5 | few | TRBV9 | CASSEARGETQYF
NA | 15 | TRBJ2-7 | few | TRBV12-3/TRBV12-4 | CASRVLRDRAYEQYF
TRBD1 | 15 | TRBJ1-6 | few | TRBV5-1 | CASSLEGQGNSPLHF
NA | 12 | TRBJ2-1 | many | TRBV6-1 | CASSEAWVWQFF
NA | 14 | TRBJ1-1 | NA | TRBV20-1 | CSARDARVRTEAFF
NA | 15 | TRBJ1-5 | few | TRBV12-3/TRBV12-4 | CASSWIHYSNQPQHF
NA | 15 | TRBJ1-2 | NA | TRBV4-1 | CASSQAPVESYGYTF
NA | 15 | TRBJ1-2 | many | TRBV27 | CASSLSRMVLSGYTF
NA | 14 | TRBJ1-1 | many | TRBV12-3/TRBV12-4 | CASSFRHLNTEAFF
TRBD1 | 14 | TRBJ1-6 | NA | TRBV20-1 | CSAIKTGGGSPLHF